This is a list of T cell receptor beta chains from one sample in a study of human CD8 memory T cell subsets. TCRdb reprocessed the 5' RACE reads, keeping one entry per CDR3 protein, no DNA. This sample contains about 20,000 distinct CDR3 sequences. The sample was CD8+ T cells from PBMCs. These receptor sequences come from a human donor in good health. The CDR3 runs from the conserved cysteine through the conserved F or W. Each record gives: J gene, V gene, CDR3 length, clone size, CDR3 protein. The size entry is marked missing in some rows and otherwise reads once, few, many or a size class.

TRBJ1-1 | TRBV12-3/TRBV12-4 | 15 | medium-sized | CASSFMGGAQTEAFF
TRBJ1-5 | TRBV6-2/TRBV6-3 | 14 | NA | CASSYTGPNQPQHF
TRBJ1-1 | TRBV18 | 13 | NA | CASSPPENTEAFF
TRBJ2-7 | TRBV7-8 | 15 | NA | CASSLAATLNGEQYF
TRBJ1-2 | TRBV20-1 | 13 | NA | CSVTPSRGPGYTF
TRBJ2-5 | TRBV27 | 16 | NA | CASSSLSPLNQETQYF
TRBJ1-5 | TRBV3-1 | 17 | medium-sized | CASSHASKSGREQPQHF
TRBJ2-5 | TRBV6-2/TRBV6-3 | 15 | NA | CASSYSSRGGETQYF
TRBJ2-2 | TRBV20-1 | 19 | medium-sized | CSANERSGVSGTNTGELFF
TRBJ2-3 | TRBV7-7 | 15 | NA | CASSLTAGEVNTQYF
TRBJ2-3 | TRBV30 | 11 | NA | CAWIRAEGQYF
TRBJ2-1 | TRBV6-2/TRBV6-3 | 14 | NA | CASAQARTVHEQFF
TRBJ2-7 | TRBV28 | 15 | medium-sized | CASRPPGSLAYEQYF
TRBJ2-5 | TRBV18 | 15 | NA | CASSPGAPGQETQYF
TRBJ2-1 | TRBV5-1 | 14 | medium-sized | CASSLDSMYNEQFF
TRBJ1-4 | TRBV29-1 | 14 | NA | CSVDSPGAGEKLFF
TRBJ2-3 | TRBV4-3 | 17 | NA | CASSQGTSGSRVDTQYF
TRBJ2-3 | TRBV20-1 | 14 | NA | CSARKVTSADTQYF
TRBJ1-4 | TRBV11-2 | 15 | NA | CASSPPGLQDEKLFF
TRBJ1-2 | TRBV4-3 | 14 | NA | CASTRDNLNYGYTF
TRBJ1-1 | TRBV13 | 15 | NA | CASSPQGAPNTEAFF
TRBJ1-5 | TRBV19 | 15 | NA | CASSIGTGAHQPQHF
TRBJ1-1 | TRBV5-1 | 15 | NA | CASSLGWGENTEAFF
TRBJ1-1 | TRBV9 | 14 | NA | CASSVRDGNTEAFF